These 5 T cell receptor beta chains originate from one sample sequenced in a study of sequential checkpoint blockade in melanoma. Method: immunoSEQ multiplex PCR; TCRdb's copy keeps in-frame clones and lacks some. This table holds some 3,500 clones, around 52% found once. Stated treatment: randomized to nivolumab then ipilimumab (arm A) or the reverse (arm B). Sample: CD8+ T cells sorted from blood (inferred from file names), taken from a patient given nivolumab and ipilimumab in sequence. These receptors all come from a human patient with melanoma. Some clones in this sample may be carry-over from other donors' samples.

The rearrangement joins TRBV27 to TRBJ2-7; the match to TRBD2 covers 7 bases. This CDR3 has 15 residues. V dropped 0 bases and J dropped 2; count of bases not matched to a gene: 4. The V gene's germline CDR1 is MNHEY and CDR2 SMNVEV (reference sequence). The CDR3 loop reads CASSLSAGVPYEQYF. In DNA, the CDR3 is TGTGCCAGCAGTTTATCTGCGGGGGTTCCCTACGAGCAGTACTTC.

For this clone: This may be a read error: a much more frequent sequence differs by one nucleotide. J is TRBJ1-1 and V is TRBV5-1, with 11 bases fitting TRBD1. This CDR3 is 16 amino acids long. Unmatched junction bases numbered 7, after V lost 1 base and J lost 5 bases. The V gene's germline CDR1 is SGHRS and CDR2 YFSETQ. The CDR3 DNA reads as TGCGCCAGCAGCTTGTACGGGACAGGGGGTCGAACTGAAGCTTTCTTT. Residues: CASSLYGTGGRTEAFF.

This clone was seen more than once but under ten times. CDR3 loop: CSVLGQGAPDTGELFF. The CDR3 nucleotides are TGCAGCGTTTTGGGACAGGGGGCGCCGGACACCGGGGAGCTGTTTTTT. The chain recombines TRBV29-1 with TRBJ2-2; TRBD1 matches 12 bases. The junction had 7 bases not matched to a gene; V was cut back by 5 bases and J by 3 bases. The length of the CDR3 is 16 residues. CDR1 SQVTM and CDR2 ANQGSEA come from the germline V gene.

The chain carries TRBV6-5 and TRBJ2-1, with TRBD2 identical over 9 bases. This CDR3 is built from 14 residues. Unmatched junction bases numbered 2, after V lost 8 bases and J lost 0 bases. Germline V gene sequence: CDR1 MNHEY, CDR2 SVGAGI. CDR3 DNA sequence: TGTGCCAGCGCGGGGGGGAGCTCCTACAATGAGCAGTTCTTC. It codes for CASAGGSSYNEQFF.

The chain recombines TRBV7-8 with TRBJ2-2, with TRBD2 matching over 8 bases. The CDR3 length is 15 residues. Germline values: CDR1 SGHVS, CDR2 FQNEAQ. V lost 5 bases to trimming and J lost 3 bases; unmatched junction nucleotides: 5. CDR3 in amino acids: CASSILAGHTGELFF. The CDR3 DNA is TGTGCCAGCAGCATCCTAGCGGGTCACACCGGGGAGCTGTTTTTT.